These 11 T cell receptor beta chains share one sample of origin, sequenced in a study of cytomegalovirus exposure and HLA in healthy donors. PCR involved 60 Vbeta and 13 Jbeta primers. Sequencing was performed with immunoSEQ multiplex PCR; in TCRdb, only in-frame clones are kept and a portion is missing. The sample contains some 140,000 clones, 75% to 80% of which appear only once. The sequencing input was PBMCs. The receptor set was obtained from an older woman in good health and CMV-seronegative.

The rearrangement links TRBV15 to TRBJ1-4; weak D call: TRBD1 (5 bases). Germline V gene lookup returns CDR1 LNHNV and CDR2 YYDKDF (reference sequence). CDR3 length: 14 amino acids. Trimming took off 6 bases at V and 3 bases at J, with 11 bases between the two ends. The CDR3: CATRGLFSNEKLFF. CDR3 in DNA: TGTGCCACCAGGGGGCTATTTTCTAATGAAAAACTGTTTTTT.

The CDR3 DNA follows: TGTGCCAGCAGCCCATCCGGGGGGAAGCAGTATTTT. Translation gives CASSPSGGKQYF. The chain uses TRBV14 and TRBJ2-3, with 7 bases identical to TRBD2. Losses at the gene ends were 4 bases for V and 11 bases for J; bases not matched to a gene: 6. The germline V gene encodes CDR1 SGHDN and CDR2 FVKESK. The CDR3 sequence is 12 residues long.

The V call is TRBV2, the J call TRBJ2-5, with D possibly being TRBD2 (6 bases). The germline V and J ends were trimmed by 8 bases and 6 bases, with 13 bases remaining between them. This CDR3 spans 12 amino acids. CDR1 SNHLY and CDR2 FYNNEI come from the germline V gene. The CDR3 spells CASRTSIQTQYF. DNA for the CDR3: TGTGCCAGCCGTACTAGCATCCAGACCCAGTACTTC.

This clone was seen a few times. The rearrangement links TRBV4-1 to TRBJ1-3; 8 nucleotides agree with TRBD1. This CDR3 contains 20 residues. Per germline, CDR1 MGHRA and CDR2 YSYEKL. J gave up 1 base and V 2 bases, and 16 bases lay outside the gene matches. The CDR3 loop is CASSQFRDRKGGGSGNTIYF. As DNA, the CDR3 is TGCGCCAGCAGCCAATTCCGGGACAGGAAAGGGGGGGGGTCTGGAAACACCATATATTTT.

The chain recombines TRBV9 with TRBJ2-7; 7 bases are a match to TRBD1. V lost 0 bases and J lost 5; bases outside the gene matches: 8. This CDR3 is 15 amino acids long. The V gene's germline CDR1 is SGDLS and CDR2 YYNGEE. The CDR3 DNA follows: TGTGCCAGCAGCGTAGCCGCGACAGGGAACAACGAGCAGTACTTC. This encodes CASSVAATGNNEQYF. Supplemented by reference TRBV9 and TRBJ2-7, the full variable domain reads DSGVTQTPKHLITATGQRVTLRCSPRSGDLSVYWYQQSLDQGLQFLIQYYNGEERAKGNILERFSAQQFPDLHSELNLSSLELGDSALYFCASSVAATGNNEQYFGPGTRLTVT.

V usage is TRBV5-1 and J usage is TRBJ2-3, with unresolved D. CDR3 length: 14 residues. Germline-derived CDR1 and CDR2 are SGHRS and YFSETQ. The V end was cut by 0 bases, the J end by 2 bases, with 7 bases between. The CDR3 here is CASSLASLTDTQYF. As DNA, the CDR3 is TGCGCCAGCAGCTTGGCCTCCCTCACAGATACGCAGTATTTT.

The chain employs TRBV5-4 and TRBJ2-1; 7 nucleotides match TRBD2. J was trimmed by 5 bases and V by 0 bases; bases with no gene match: 5. Germline CDR1 SGHNT, CDR2 YYREEE (reference sequence). The CDR3 runs to 15 residues. The CDR3 here is CASSLEGGSHNEQFF. The CDR3 DNA reads TGTGCCAGCAGCTTGGAGGGCGGGAGCCACAATGAGCAGTTCTTC.

The chain recombines TRBV10-1 with TRBJ2-2; maybe TRBD2 (5 bases). CDR1 WNHNN and CDR2 SYGVQD come from the germline V gene (reference sequence). The V end lost 3 bases, the J end lost 3 bases, and 11 bases lay between the germline ends. There are 15 residues in the CDR3. The CDR3 reads CASSDGGYYTGELFF. CDR3 DNA sequence: TGCGCCAGCAGTGATGGAGGCTATTACACCGGGGAGCTGTTTTTT.

The sample holds a few counts of this clone. J is TRBJ2-7 and V is TRBV19; D is possibly TRBD1 (6 bases). This CDR3 is 11 amino acids long. Between the trimmed V and J ends, which lost 8 bases and 4 bases, there was a span of 9 bases. The germline CDR1 and CDR2 sequences are LNHDA and SQIVND (reference sequence). CDR3 amino acids: CASGGVYEQYF. CDR3 nucleotide sequence: TGTGCCAGTGGGGGCGTTTACGAGCAGTACTTC.

The chain carries TRBV5-1 and TRBJ2-5; 7 bases are a match to TRBD2. The J call is doubtful: the DNA matches TRBJ2-7 better. CDR1 SGHRS and CDR2 YFSETQ come from the germline V gene. This CDR3 spans 16 amino acids. The CDR3 DNA follows: TGCGCCAGCAGCTTGTTCCTGGGACCCACGGGGGGCGAGCAGTACTTC. Amino acid sequence: CASSLFLGPTGGEQYF.

The J gene is TRBJ1-2, the V gene TRBV6-5; 10 positions agree with TRBD1. The CDR3 has 14 amino acids. Trimming at V came to 8 bases and at J to 2 bases, leaving 5 bases not matched to a gene. Germline V gene lookup returns CDR1 MNHEY and CDR2 SVGAGI. CDR3 sequence (DNA): TGTGCCAGCGCTAAGACAGGGGGCAACTATGGCTACACCTTC. It encodes CASAKTGGNYGYTF.